This T cell receptor beta chain was recorded in a study of OX40 agonist ivuxolimab in advanced cancers. The wider study: Three patients got partial responses; one had hepatocellular carcinoma and two had cutaneous melanoma.

Produced via immunoSEQ multiplex PCR; TCRdb's table is partial and in-frame only. The data hold 80,000 to 95,000 clones, with 86% observed a single time. The J segment lost 10 bases and the V segment lost 6 bases, leaving 8 bases of the junction unmatched. Per germline, CDR1 SNHLY and CDR2 FYNNEI. The CDR3 runs to 15 residues. Sequenced material: CD4+ or CD8+ T cells sorted from blood, taken in a trial of the OX40 agonist ivuxolimab. The chain has TRBV2 and TRBJ2-3; 15 bases align to TRBD2. This clonotype originated in an adult with an advanced solid tumor such as melanoma, head and neck, liver or kidney cancer. The CDR3 DNA is TGTGCCAGCAGGGCGGGACTAGCGGGGGGACCGGCGCAGTATTTT. Its protein is CASRAGLAGGPAQYF.